The 2 T cell receptor beta chains below come from one sample, sequenced in a study of blood T cells in healthy people across ages (dated by TCRdb to 2013 to 2016). The receptor library was made with 5' RACE. The reads were generated on an Illumina HiSeq 2500. A second about 7 to 11 cycle PCR used a sample-barcoded 5' primer and a J-beta primer mix. TCRdb itself trimmed the public reads at Q25 with fastp, ran MiXCR and retained productive beta chains. Duplicate CDR3 protein sequences are folded into a single record with the most common DNA and genes. Within this sample are 2 million or so distinct CDR3 sequences, with around half of them counted one time only. The top ten hold less than 2.5% of the sample. Sequenced input: blood. These TCRs come from a woman aged 40-49 years in good health.

This clonotype was observed a few times. The chain links TRBV29-1 to TRBJ1-2; 7 bases line up with TRBD1. Germline V gives CDR1 SQVTM, CDR2 ANQGSEA. The CDR3 loop spans 12 amino acids. With V trimmed by 6 bases and J by 8 bases, 9 bases remained unmatched. Here the CDR3 DNA reads TGCAGCGTAATCGGGGGACAGCACGGCTACACCTTC. Translation: CSVIGGQHGYTF.

The sample holds a few counts of this clonotype. V gene TRBV7-2 combines with J gene TRBJ1-2; weak D call: TRBD1 (6 bases). This CDR3 contains 15 residues. Germline CDR1 and CDR2: SGHTA and FQGNSA. The V end was cut by 9 bases, the J end by 0 bases, with 17 bases between. The CDR3 is CASSPGKGANYGYTF. Here the CDR3 DNA reads TGTGCCAGTAGCCCGGGAAAGGGGGCTAACTATGGCTACACCTTC.